The 5 T cell receptor gamma chains in this list originate from one sample, sequenced in a study of Vδ1+ human thymocytes. Whole-study findings and limits: Thymic TRG and TRD repertoires appeared highly polyclonal, with Gaussian CDR3 length distributions.

RNA was extracted from the cells and then reverse transcribed. CDR3 amplicons came from multiplex PCR with pooled V-gene forward and constant-region reverse primers. TCRdb fed the multiplex PCR reads to CATT. The sample has approximately 40,000 gamma-chain clones; roughly 21% are singletons. These receptors' targets are unknown. Material for sequencing was Vdelta1+ gamma-delta thymocytes from the thymus. The sample's subset: FACS-sorted CD3+ TCRalphabeta- TCRVdelta1+ TCRVdelta2- thymocytes. The origin of the receptors is a girl under three years old who had congenital heart surgery.

V is TRGV2 and J is TRGJ1 or TRGJ2. V trimming: 9 bases; J trimming: 9 bases; junction bases outside the gene matches: 11. The germline V gene has CDR1 EGSNGY and CDR2 YDSYNSKV. This CDR3 spans 11 amino acids. The CDR3 sequence: CATQQGFKKLF. In DNA form, the CDR3 reads TGTGCCACCCAGCAAGGATTTAAGAAACTCTTT.

About this clone itself: This may be a read error, as it is one base from a much larger clone. Other DNA sequences in the sample encode the same CDR3. The rearrangement uses TRGV3 and TRGJ1 or TRGJ2. Germline lookup yields CDR1 VTNTFY and CDR2 YDVSTARD (reference sequence). This CDR3 is built from 14 residues. CDR3 residues: CATWDRPHYYKKLF. The DNA of the CDR3 is TGCGCCACCTGGGACAGGCCTCATTATTATAAGAAACTCTTT.

Points on this clone: Other DNA sequences from this sample encode an identical CDR3 as well. This sequence joins TRGV9 and TRGJ1 or TRGJ2. CDR3 size: 12 residues. Per the germline V gene, CDR1 is GITISATS and CDR2 is ISYDGTV (reference sequence). V dropped 0 bases and J dropped 8; count of bases not matched to a gene: 4. The CDR3 reads CALWEVGDKKLF. For the CDR3, the DNA is TGTGCCTTGTGGGAGGTGGGGGATAAGAAACTCTTT.

This clone has only a few counts. J is TRGJP1 and V is TRGV2. Germline assignment: CDR1 EGSNGY and CDR2 YDSYNSKV. The CDR3 extends over 14 amino acids. Unmatched junction bases numbered 2, after V lost 2 bases and J lost 2 bases. In DNA, the CDR3 is TGTGCCACCTGGGACGAGACCACTGGTTGGTTCAAGATATTT. It codes for CATWDETTGWFKIF.

The count of this clone is one. The chain recombines TRGV3 with TRGJ1 or TRGJ2. The CDR3 is 15 residues long. V was pared by 1 base and J by 3 bases, with 9 bases of the junction left unmatched. CDR1 is VTNTFY and CDR2 is YDVSTARD in the germline V gene (reference sequence). CDR3 sequence reads: CATWDRLGAYYKKLF. In nucleotides, the CDR3 is TGTGCCACCTGGGACAGATTGGGTGCTTATTATAAGAAACTCTTT.